Listed here are 9 T cell receptor beta chains from one sample, sequenced in a study of T cells in Graves' hyperthyroidism and ophthalmopathy. Amplification targeted TCR beta CDR3 regions from RNA transcripts. Carried out on the TCR CDR3, a first-round RT-PCR used the HTBI primer set. TCRdb independently ran MiXCR on the multiplex PCR reads; one entry per CDR3 protein. The table has 700,000 to 850,000 distinct CDR3 sequences, around 40% seen once. The sample was blood. The source of these receptors is a woman in her thirties or forties with Graves' hyperthyroidism.

This clonotype was seen ten or more times. This chain connects TRBV29-1 to TRBJ1-2, with 7 bases identical to TRBD1. The CDR3 has 15 amino acids. Germline-derived CDR1 and CDR2 are SQVTM and ANQGSEA. V shed 0 bases and J 6 bases; nucleotides not matched to a gene: 10. The CDR3 DNA follows: TGCAGCGTTGAAGATTTCGGGACAGTCAGTGATGGCTACACCTTC. This translates into CSVEDFGTVSDGYTF.

The chain carries TRBV12-3 or TRBV12-4 and TRBJ2-7; 9 nucleotides match TRBD2. V dropped 3 bases and J dropped 6; count of bases not matched to a gene: 6. This CDR3 has 14 residues. The CDR3 is CASSFPASGIEQYF. Written as DNA, the CDR3 is TGTGCCAGCAGTTTCCCGGCTAGCGGGATCGAGCAGTACTTC.

Concerning this clonotype itself: Germline is not matched at one junction end, which may reflect a read error. This rearrangement joins TRBV7-8 to TRBJ1-2, with 7 positions matching TRBD1. Germline loops: CDR1 SGHVS, CDR2 FQNEAQ. This CDR3 is built from 14 residues. Here the CDR3 reads CASSRGTEQYGHTF. CDR3 DNA sequence: TGTGCCAGCAGCCGAGGGACAGAACAATATGGCCACACCTTC.

This clonotype was seen at least ten times. This rearrangement joins TRBV19 to TRBJ2-6, with 7 bases identical to TRBD1. J was trimmed by 4 bases and V by 8 bases; bases with no gene match: 11. The V gene's germline CDR1 is LNHDA and CDR2 SQIVND (reference sequence). This CDR3 region has 16 residues. CDR3 sequence reads: CASSGQVTKGANVLTF. In nucleotides, the CDR3 is TGTGCCAGTTCTGGACAGGTAACGAAAGGGGCCAACGTCCTGACTTTC. Full variable domain (outside the CDR3, taken from reference TRBV19 and TRBJ2-6): DGGITQSPKYLFRKEGQNVTLSCEQNLNHDAMYWYRQDPGQGLRLIYYSQIVNDFQKGDIAEGYSVSREKKESFPLTVTSAQKNPTAFYLCASSGQVTKGANVLTFGAGSRLTVL.

The chain has TRBV10-3 and TRBJ2-6; D call uncertain. Germline CDR1 and CDR2: ENHRY and SYGVKD. The CDR3 is 14 residues long. V shed 7 bases and J shed 3 bases, with 10 bases lying between them. The CDR3 DNA is TGTGCCATCACCGACCTTAGTGGGGCCAACGTCCTGACTTTC. This translates into CAITDLSGANVLTF.

V gene TRBV7-2 combines with J gene TRBJ1-4; 8 nucleotides line up with TRBD1. The junction had 17 bases not matched to a gene; V was cut back by 5 bases and J by 0 bases. The CDR3 consists of 20 residues. The germline CDR1 and CDR2 sequences are SGHTA and FQGNSA. CDR3 DNA: TGTGCCAGCAGCCCCATAAGTGCCAGGGGGCAGACCGCAACTAATGAAAAACTGTTTTTT. Protein: CASSPISARGQTATNEKLFF.

This clonotype was counted once. The rearrangement links TRBV5-1 to TRBJ2-2; D ambiguous. Germline lookup yields CDR1 SGHRS and CDR2 YFSETQ. This CDR3 spans 10 amino acids. The ends were cut back, 7 bases at V and 7 bases at J, with 5 bases in the middle. As DNA, the CDR3 is TGCGCCAGCCAGGACGGGGAGCTGTTTTTT. It codes for CASQDGELFF.

This clonotype turned up a few times. The V and J genes are TRBV9 and TRBJ2-2; D may match TRBD1 or TRBD2 (5 bases each). V was clipped by 0 bases and J by 4 bases, with 10 bases between them. The CDR3 totals 15 residues. Germline V gene lookup returns CDR1 SGDLS and CDR2 YYNGEE. The CDR3 loop is CASSVGGDGTGELFF. The CDR3 DNA follows: TGTGCCAGCAGCGTAGGAGGGGATGGCACCGGGGAGCTGTTTTTT.

This clonotype was detected ten times or more. The genes are TRBV29-1 and TRBJ1-5; unclear D gene. Germline assignment: CDR1 SQVTM and CDR2 ANQGSEA. V shed 6 bases and J shed 6 bases, with 15 bases lying between them. CDR3 size: 13 residues. The CDR3 coding sequence is TGCAGCGTGCTTGTCCGGGTCGGTCAGCCCCAGCATTTT. It is translated as CSVLVRVGQPQHF.